This T cell receptor (beta chain) was sequenced for a study of blood T cell repertoires in COVID-19. Study at large: Both acute and convalescent COVID-19 samples were obtained from the United States, Italy and Spain. The analysed material was cDNA or gDNA that came from T cells, B-cell-depleted T cells, or PBMCs.

TCRdb keeps only in-frame clones here, not all; method: immunoSEQ multiplex PCR. The table includes about 200,000 clones, more than 75% detected once. With 3 bases clipped from V and 11 bases from J, the junction kept 8 bases outside the gene matches. Germline V gene sequence: CDR1 SGDLS, CDR2 YYNGEE. The CDR3 runs to 13 residues. The study recruited people aged about 18 to 95 years across roughly 25 US areas. Which cohort a participant joined came from the clinical history participants gave. This clone occurred a few times. The J gene is TRBJ1-1, the V gene TRBV9, with TRBD1 identical over 9 bases. Sequenced material: PBMCs or T cells enriched from blood (not recorded which). This receptor was obtained from a woman between 40 and 50 years old with acute COVID-19. This chain's CDR3 is CASSAGTGSLAFF. In nucleotides, the CDR3 is TGTGCCAGCAGCGCCGGGACAGGGAGTTTGGCTTTCTTT.